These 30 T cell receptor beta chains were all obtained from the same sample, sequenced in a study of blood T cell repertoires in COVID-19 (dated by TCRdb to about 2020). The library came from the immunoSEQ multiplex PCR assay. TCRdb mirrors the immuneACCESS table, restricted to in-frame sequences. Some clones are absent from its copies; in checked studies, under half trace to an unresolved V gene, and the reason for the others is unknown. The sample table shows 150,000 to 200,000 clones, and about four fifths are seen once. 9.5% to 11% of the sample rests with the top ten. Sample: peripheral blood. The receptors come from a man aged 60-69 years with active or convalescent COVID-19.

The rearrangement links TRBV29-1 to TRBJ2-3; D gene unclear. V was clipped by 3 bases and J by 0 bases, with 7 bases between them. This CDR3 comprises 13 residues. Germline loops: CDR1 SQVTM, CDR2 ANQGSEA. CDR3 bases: TGCAGCGTTGATTTCAGAAGCACAGATACGCAGTATTTT. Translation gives CSVDFRSTDTQYF.

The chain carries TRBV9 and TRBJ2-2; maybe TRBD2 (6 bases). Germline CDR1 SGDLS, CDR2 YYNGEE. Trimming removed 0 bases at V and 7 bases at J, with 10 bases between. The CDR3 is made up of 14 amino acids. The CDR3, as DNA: TGTGCCAGCAGCGTAGGAGGCGGGGTCGGGGAGCTGTTTTTT. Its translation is CASSVGGGVGELFF.

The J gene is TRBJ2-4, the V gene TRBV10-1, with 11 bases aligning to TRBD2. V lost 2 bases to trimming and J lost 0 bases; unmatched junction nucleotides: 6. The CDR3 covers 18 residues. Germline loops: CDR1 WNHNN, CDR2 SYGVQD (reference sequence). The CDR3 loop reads CASSEGLAGGVAKNIQYF. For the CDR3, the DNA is TGCGCCAGCAGTGAGGGACTAGCGGGCGGGGTAGCCAAAAACATTCAGTACTTC.

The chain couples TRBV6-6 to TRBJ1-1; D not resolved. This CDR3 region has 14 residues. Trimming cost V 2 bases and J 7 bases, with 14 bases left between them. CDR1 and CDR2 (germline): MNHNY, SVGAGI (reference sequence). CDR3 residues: CASSYLGGKGEAFF. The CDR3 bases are TGTGCCAGCAGTTACCTCGGAGGGAAGGGTGAAGCTTTCTTT.

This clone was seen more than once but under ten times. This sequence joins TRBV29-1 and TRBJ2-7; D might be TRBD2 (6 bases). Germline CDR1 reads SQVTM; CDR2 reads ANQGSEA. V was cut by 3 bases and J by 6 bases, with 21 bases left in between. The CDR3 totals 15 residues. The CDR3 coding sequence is TGCAGCGTTGACCGACAGACCCCAGGCGGGGCCGAGCAGTACTTC. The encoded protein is CSVDRQTPGGAEQYF.

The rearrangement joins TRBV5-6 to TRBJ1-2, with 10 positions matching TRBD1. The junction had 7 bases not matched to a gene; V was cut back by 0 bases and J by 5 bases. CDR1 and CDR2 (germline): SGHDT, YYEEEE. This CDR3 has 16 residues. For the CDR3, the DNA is TGTGCCAGCAGCTTGGTCCCGGGACAGGGGAGGTATGGCTACACCTTC. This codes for CASSLVPGQGRYGYTF.

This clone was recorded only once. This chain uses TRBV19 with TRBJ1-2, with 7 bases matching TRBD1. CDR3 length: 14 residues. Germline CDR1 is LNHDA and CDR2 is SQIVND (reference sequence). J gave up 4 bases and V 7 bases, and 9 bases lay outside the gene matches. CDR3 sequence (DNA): TGTGCCAGTAACCTCATGACAGGGCGCTATGGCTACACCTTC. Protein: CASNLMTGRYGYTF.

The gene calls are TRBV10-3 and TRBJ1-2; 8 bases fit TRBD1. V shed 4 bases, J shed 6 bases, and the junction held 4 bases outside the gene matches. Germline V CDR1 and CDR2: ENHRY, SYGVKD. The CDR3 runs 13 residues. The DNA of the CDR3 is TGTGCCATCAGTGGGACAGGGTTGGATGGCTACACCTTC. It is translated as CAISGTGLDGYTF.

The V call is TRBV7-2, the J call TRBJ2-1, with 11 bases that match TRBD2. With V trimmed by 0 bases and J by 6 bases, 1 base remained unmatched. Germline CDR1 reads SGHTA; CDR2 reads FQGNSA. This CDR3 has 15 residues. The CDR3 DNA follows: TGTGCCAGCAGCTTAGCGCTAGCGGGAGGCAATGAGCAGTTCTTC. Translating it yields CASSLALAGGNEQFF.

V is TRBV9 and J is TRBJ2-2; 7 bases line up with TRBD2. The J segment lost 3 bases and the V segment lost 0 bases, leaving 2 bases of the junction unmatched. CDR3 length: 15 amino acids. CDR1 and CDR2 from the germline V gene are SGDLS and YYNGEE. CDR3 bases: TGTGCCAGCAGCGTAGGTCTAGCGGACACCGGGGAGCTGTTTTTT. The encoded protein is CASSVGLADTGELFF.

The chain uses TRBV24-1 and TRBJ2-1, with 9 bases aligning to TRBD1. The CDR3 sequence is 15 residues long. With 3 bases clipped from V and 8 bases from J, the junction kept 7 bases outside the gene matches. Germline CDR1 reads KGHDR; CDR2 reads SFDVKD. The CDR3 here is CATSDRGQGNDEQFF. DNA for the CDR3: TGTGCCACCAGTGATAGGGGACAGGGAAATGATGAGCAGTTCTTC.

The CDR3 bases are TGTGCCAGCAGTTCGATCGGACTAGCGGGGGACAATGAGCAGTTCTTC. Translating gives CASSSIGLAGDNEQFF. The chain joins TRBV28 to TRBJ2-1; 13 bases align to TRBD2. The ends lost 4 bases at V and 5 bases at J; junction bases unmatched: 5. This CDR3 comprises 16 residues. Germline V lookup: CDR1 MDHEN, CDR2 SYDVKM.

The DNA for the CDR3 is TGTGCCAGCAGCTTGGGGGGACAGGGGTACCAAGAGACCCAGTACTTC. Encoded protein: CASSLGGQGYQETQYF. The chain recombines TRBV5-8 with TRBJ2-5; 10 nucleotides align to TRBD1. Germline CDR1 SGHTS, CDR2 YDEGEE. The CDR3 is 16 amino acids. With 0 bases clipped from V and 0 bases from J, the junction kept 2 bases outside the gene matches.

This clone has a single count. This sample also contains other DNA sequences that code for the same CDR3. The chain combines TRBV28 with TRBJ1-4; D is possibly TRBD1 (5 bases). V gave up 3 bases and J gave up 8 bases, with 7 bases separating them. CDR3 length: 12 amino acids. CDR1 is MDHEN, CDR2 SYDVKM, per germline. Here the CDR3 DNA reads TGTGCCAGCAGTTTTGGGGGGGAAAAACTGTTTTTT. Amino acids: CASSFGGEKLFF.

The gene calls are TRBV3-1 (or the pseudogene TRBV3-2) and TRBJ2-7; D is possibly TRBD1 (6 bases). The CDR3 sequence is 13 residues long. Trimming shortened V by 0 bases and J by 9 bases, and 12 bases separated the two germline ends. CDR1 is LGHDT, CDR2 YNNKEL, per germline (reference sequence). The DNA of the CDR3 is TGTGCCAGCAGCCAAGAGGGGGCGCTTGGGCAGTACTTC. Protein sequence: CASSQEGALGQYF.

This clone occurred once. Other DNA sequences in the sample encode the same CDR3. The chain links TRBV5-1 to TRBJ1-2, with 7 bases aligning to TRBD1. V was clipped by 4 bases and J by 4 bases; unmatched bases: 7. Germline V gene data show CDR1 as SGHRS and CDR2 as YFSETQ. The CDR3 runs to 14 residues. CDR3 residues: CASSLGQASYGYTF. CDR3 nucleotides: TGCGCCAGCAGCCTCGGACAGGCGAGCTATGGCTACACCTTC.

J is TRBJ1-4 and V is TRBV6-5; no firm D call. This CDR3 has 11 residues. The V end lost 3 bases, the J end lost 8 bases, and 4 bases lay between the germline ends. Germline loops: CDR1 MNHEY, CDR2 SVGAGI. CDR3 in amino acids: CASSYLEKLFF. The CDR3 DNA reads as TGTGCCAGCAGTTATCTCGAAAAACTGTTTTTT.

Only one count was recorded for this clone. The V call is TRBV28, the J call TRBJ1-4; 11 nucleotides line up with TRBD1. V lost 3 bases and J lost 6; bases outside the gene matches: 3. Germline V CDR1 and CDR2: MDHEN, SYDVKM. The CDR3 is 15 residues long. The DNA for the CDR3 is TGTGCCAGCAGTTTGCTGGGACAGGGGGATGAAAAACTGTTTTTT. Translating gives CASSLLGQGDEKLFF.

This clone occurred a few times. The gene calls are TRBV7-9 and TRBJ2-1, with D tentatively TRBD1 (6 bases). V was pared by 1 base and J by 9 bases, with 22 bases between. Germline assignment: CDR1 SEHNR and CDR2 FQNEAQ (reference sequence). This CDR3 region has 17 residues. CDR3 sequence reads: CASSLGTTGTRGGEQFF. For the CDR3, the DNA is TGTGCCAGCAGCTTAGGGACCACCGGGACCCGAGGGGGTGAGCAGTTCTTC.

CDR3: CASSQYNEQFF. Written as DNA, the CDR3 is TGTGCCAGCAGTCAATACAATGAGCAGTTCTTC. V is TRBV6-5 and J is TRBJ2-1, with D unclear. The CDR3 covers 11 residues. Germline V gives CDR1 MNHEY, CDR2 SVGAGI. The germline V and J ends were trimmed by 5 bases and 4 bases, with 3 bases remaining between them.

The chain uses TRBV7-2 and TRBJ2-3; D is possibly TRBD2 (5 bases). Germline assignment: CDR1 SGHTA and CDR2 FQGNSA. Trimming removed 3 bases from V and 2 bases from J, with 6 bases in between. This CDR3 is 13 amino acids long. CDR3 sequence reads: CASSLTITDTQYF. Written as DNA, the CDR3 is TGTGCCAGCAGCTTGACTATCACAGATACGCAGTATTTT.

The CDR3 DNA sequence: TGTGCCAGCTCACCGATCTCTGGACAGAGCTATGGCTACACCTTC. It specifies CASSPISGQSYGYTF. This rearrangement joins TRBV18 to TRBJ1-2, with D maybe TRBD1 (6 bases). V was pared by 3 bases and J by 4 bases, with 15 bases between. The germline V gene encodes CDR1 KGHSH and CDR2 LQKENI. This CDR3 region has 15 residues.

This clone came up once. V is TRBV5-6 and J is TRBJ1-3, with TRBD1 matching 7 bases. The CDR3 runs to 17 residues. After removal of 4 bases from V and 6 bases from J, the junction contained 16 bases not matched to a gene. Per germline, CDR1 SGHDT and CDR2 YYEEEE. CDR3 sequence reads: CASSPFDPVQGENTIYF. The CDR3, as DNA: TGTGCCAGCAGCCCTTTCGACCCCGTCCAGGGGGAAAACACCATATATTTT.

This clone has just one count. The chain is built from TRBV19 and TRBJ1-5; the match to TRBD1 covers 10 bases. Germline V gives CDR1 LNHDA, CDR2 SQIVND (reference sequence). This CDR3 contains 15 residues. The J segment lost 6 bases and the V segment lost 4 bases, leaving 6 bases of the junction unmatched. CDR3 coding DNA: TGTGCCAGTAGTACATCGGGACAGGGGCTTCAGCCCCAGCATTTT. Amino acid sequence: CASSTSGQGLQPQHF.

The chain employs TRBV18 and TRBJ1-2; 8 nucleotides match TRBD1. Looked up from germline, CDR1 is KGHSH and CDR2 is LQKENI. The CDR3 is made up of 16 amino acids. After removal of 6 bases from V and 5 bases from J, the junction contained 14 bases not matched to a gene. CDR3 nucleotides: TGTGCCAGCTCCCCGACAGGGGTAGAAAACGTATATGGCTACACCTTC. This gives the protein CASSPTGVENVYGYTF.

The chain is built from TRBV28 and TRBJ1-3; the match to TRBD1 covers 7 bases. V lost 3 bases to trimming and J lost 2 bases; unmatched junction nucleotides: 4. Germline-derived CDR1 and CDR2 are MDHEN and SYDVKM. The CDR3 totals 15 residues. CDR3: CASSFPTGTGNTIYF. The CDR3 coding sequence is TGTGCCAGCAGTTTCCCGACAGGGACTGGAAACACCATATATTTT.

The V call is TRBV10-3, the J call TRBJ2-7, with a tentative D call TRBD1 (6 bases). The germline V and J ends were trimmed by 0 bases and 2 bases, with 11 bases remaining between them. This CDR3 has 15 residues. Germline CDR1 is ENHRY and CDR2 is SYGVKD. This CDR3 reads CAISESRQDTYEQYF. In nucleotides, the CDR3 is TGTGCCATCAGTGAGTCACGACAGGACACCTACGAGCAGTACTTC.

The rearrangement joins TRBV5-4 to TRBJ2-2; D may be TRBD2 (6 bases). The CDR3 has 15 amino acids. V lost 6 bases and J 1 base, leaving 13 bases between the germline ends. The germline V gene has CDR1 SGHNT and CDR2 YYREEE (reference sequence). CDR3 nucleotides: TGTGCCAGCACCGCGGGGCAGGTGAACACCGGGGAGCTGTTTTTT. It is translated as CASTAGQVNTGELFF.

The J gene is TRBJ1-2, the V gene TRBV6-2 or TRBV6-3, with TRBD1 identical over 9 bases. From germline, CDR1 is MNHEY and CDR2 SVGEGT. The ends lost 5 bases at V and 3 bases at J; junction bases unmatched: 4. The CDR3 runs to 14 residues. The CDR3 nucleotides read TGTGCCAGCAGTACGGGACAGGGCTACTATGGCTACACCTTC. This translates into CASSTGQGYYGYTF.

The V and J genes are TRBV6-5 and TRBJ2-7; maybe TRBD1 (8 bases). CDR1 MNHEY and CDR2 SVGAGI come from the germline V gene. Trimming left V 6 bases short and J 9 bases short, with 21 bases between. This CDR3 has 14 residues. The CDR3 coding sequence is TGTGCCAGCAGCTATACAGGGGGGGGATTTGGGCAGTACTTC. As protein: CASSYTGGGFGQYF.